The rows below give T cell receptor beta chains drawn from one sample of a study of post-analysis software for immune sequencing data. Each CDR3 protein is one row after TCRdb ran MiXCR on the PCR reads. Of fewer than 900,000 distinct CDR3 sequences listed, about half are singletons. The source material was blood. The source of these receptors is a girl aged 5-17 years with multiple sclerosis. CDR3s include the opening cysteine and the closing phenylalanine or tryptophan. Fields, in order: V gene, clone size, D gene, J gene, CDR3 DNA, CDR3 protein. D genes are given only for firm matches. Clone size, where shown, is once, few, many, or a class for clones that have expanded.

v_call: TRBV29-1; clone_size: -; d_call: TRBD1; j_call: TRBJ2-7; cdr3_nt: TGCAGCGTCTCGACAGGGGTCGGATCGCCTACCTCCTACGAGCAGTACTTC; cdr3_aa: CSVSTGVGSPTSYEQYF
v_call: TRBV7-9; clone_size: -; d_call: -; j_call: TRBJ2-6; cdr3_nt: TGTGCCAGCAGCGCTCCCATGGGACACCCTAGCTCTGGGGCCAACGTCCTGACTTTC; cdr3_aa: CASSAPMGHPSSGANVLTF
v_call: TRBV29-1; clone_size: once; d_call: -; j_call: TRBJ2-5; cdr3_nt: TGCAGCGTGGGGAGAGTACAGGGAGAGACCCGGTACTTC; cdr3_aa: CSVGRVQGETRYF
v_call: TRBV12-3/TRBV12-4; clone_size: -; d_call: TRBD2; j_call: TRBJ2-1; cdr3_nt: TGTGCCAGCTCCCTGACTAGCGGGAGGCCGTCCTACAATGAGCAGTTCTTC; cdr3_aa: CASSLTSGRPSYNEQFF
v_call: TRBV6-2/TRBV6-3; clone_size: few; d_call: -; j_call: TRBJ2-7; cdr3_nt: TGTGCCAGCAGTTACTCGAGCCCCAGGGGGAGGTACGAGCAGTACTTC; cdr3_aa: CASSYSSPRGRYEQYF
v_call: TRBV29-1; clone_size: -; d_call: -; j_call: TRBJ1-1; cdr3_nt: TGCAGCGTTTTTCTGGGGGGCGGGGCTGAAGCTTTCTTT; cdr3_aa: CSVFLGGGAEAFF
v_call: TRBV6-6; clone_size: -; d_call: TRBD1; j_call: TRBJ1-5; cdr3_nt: TGTGCCAGCAGCCCCGAGACAGGGGCGAGCAATCAGCCCCAGCATTTT; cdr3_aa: CASSPETGASNQPQHF
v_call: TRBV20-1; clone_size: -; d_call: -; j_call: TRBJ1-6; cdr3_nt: TGCAGTGCTAGAACTCGGGACACGATCAATTCACCCCTCCACTTT; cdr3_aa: CSARTRDTINSPLHF
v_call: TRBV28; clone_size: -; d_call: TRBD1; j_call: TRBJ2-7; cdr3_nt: TGTGCCAGCAAAGGTTATGGACAGGCCTACGAGCAGTACTTC; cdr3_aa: CASKGYGQAYEQYF
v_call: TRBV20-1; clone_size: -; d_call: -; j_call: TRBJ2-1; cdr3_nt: TGCAGTGCTACCCAAAGTCTTGGGAATGAGCAGTTCTTC; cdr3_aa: CSATQSLGNEQFF
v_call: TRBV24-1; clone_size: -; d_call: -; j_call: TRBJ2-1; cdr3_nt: TGTGCCACCAGTGATTTGCTAGGTTATGAGCAGTTCTTC; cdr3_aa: CATSDLLGYEQFF
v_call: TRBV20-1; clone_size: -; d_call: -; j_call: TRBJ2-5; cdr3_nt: TGCAGTGCTAGTCCTCGGACTCTGTTTGAGACCCAGTACTTC; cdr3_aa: CSASPRTLFETQYF
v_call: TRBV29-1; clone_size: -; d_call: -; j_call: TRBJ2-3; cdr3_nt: TGCAGCGTCACCCAAGGGGGGCCAGATACGCAGTATTTT; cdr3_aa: CSVTQGGPDTQYF
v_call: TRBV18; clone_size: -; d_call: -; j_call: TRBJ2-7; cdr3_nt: TGTGCCAGCTCACCCCAGGAGGGTTCCGCTTCCGAGCAGTACTTC; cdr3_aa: CASSPQEGSASEQYF
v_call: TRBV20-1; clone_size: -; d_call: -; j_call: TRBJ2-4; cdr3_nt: TGCAGTGCTTTCCCCCTGGGCTTACCCACCCAGTACTTC; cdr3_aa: CSAFPLGLPTQYF
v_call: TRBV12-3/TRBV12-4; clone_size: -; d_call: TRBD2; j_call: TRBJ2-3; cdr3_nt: TGTGCCAGCAGTTTCTGGGTACCTAGCGGGATGACCGCAGATACGCAGTATTTT; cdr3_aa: CASSFWVPSGMTADTQYF
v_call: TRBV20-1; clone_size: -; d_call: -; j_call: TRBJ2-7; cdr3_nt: TGCAGTGCTCACACCACCGGGATCAACACCTACGAGCAGTACTTC; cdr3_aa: CSAHTTGINTYEQYF
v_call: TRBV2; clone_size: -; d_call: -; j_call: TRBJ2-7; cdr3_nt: TGTGTGACCGAAAGGGATAAATCCTACGAGCAGTACTTC; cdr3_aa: CVTERDKSYEQYF